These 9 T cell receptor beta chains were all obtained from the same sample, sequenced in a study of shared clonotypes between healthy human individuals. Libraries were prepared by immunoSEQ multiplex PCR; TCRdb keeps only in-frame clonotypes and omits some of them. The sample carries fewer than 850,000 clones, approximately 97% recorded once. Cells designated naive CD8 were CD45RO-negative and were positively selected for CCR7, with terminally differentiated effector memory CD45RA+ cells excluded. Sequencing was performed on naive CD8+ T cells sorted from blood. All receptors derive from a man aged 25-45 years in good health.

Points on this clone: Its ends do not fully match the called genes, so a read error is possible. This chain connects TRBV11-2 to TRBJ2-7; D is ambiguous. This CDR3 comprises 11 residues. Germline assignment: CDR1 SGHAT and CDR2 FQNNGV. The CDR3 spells CASSLVYGQYF. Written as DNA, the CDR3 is TGTGCCAGCAGCTTAGTATACGGGCAGTACTTC.

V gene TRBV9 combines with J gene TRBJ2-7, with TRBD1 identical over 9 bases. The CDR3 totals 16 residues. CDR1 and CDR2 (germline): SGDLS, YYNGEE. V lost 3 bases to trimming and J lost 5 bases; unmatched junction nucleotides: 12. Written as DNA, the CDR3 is TGTGCCAGCAGCGCTCCCCCGGGACAGGGTTCCGACGAGCAGTACTTC. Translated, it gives CASSAPPGQGSDEQYF.

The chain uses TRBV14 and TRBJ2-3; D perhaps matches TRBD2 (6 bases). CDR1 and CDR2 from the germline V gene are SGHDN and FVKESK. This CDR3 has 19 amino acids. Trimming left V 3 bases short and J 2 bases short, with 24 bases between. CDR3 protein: CASSHGREPRPRFTDTQYF. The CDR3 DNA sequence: TGTGCCAGCAGCCACGGGAGAGAACCAAGACCTAGATTCACAGATACGCAGTATTTT.

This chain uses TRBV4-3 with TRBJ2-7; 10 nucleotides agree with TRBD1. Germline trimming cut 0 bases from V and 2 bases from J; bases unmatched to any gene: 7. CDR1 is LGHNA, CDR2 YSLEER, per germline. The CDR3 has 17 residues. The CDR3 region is CASSQDSGTGEAYEQYF. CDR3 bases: TGCGCCAGCAGCCAAGATAGTGGGACAGGGGAGGCCTACGAGCAGTACTTC.

The CDR3 coding sequence is TGTGCCAGCAGTTTATCGGACAACTCCTACAATGAGCAGTTCTTC. Protein product: CASSLSDNSYNEQFF. The rearrangement uses TRBV27 and TRBJ2-1; D is possibly TRBD1 (5 bases). The CDR3 runs 15 residues. V was clipped by 0 bases and J by 0 bases, with 6 bases between them. Germline loops: CDR1 MNHEY, CDR2 SMNVEV (reference sequence).

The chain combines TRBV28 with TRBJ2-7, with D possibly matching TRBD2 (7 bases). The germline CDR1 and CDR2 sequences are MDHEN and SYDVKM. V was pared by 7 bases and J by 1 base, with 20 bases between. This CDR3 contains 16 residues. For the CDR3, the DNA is TGTGCCAGCACCACTCCCCGGGGGGCCCGATCCTACGAGCAGTACTTC. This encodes CASTTPRGARSYEQYF.

The CDR3 here is CASSPWPNNEQFF. CDR3 bases: TGTGCCAGCAGCCCCTGGCCAAACAATGAGCAGTTCTTC. The rearrangement joins TRBV5-5 to TRBJ2-1; D is unresolved. CDR1 is SGHKS and CDR2 is YYEKEE in the germline V gene (reference sequence). V was cut by 4 bases and J by 5 bases, with 10 bases left in between. The CDR3 consists of 13 residues. Based on the CDR3 plus reference TRBV5-5 and TRBJ2-1, the full variable domain is DAGVTQSPTHLIKTRGQQVTLRCSPISGHKSVSWYQQVLGQGPQFIFQYYEKEERGRGNFPDRFSARQFPNYSSELNVNALLLGDSALYLCASSPWPNNEQFFGPGTRLTVL.

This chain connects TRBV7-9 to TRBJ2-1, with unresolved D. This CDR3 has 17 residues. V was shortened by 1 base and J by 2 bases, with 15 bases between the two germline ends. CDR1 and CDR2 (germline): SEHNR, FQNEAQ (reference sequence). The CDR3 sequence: CASSLVRSRLTYNEQFF. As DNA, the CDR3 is TGTGCCAGCAGCTTAGTGAGGAGCAGGCTTACCTACAATGAGCAGTTCTTC.

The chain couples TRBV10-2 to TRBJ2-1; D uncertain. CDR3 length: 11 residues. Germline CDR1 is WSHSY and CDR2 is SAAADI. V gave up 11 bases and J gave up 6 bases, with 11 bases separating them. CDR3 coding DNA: TGCGCCTGTCAGTTGGCCAATGAGCAGTTCTTC. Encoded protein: CACQLANEQFF.